This T cell receptor beta chain appears in the sequencing data of a study of shared clonotypes between healthy human individuals. The repertoire was sequenced with immunoSEQ multiplex PCR; TCRdb's copy has only in-frame clones and lacks some. The sample has around 1,100,000 clones, roughly 80% seen once; the top ten hold roughly 0.82%. Germline CDR1 reads SGHRS; CDR2 reads YFSETQ. The CDR3 covers 15 residues. The V gene lost 0 bases and the J gene lost 2 bases, with 10 bases spanning the gap. The rearrangement uses TRBV5-1 and TRBJ2-3; TRBD2 is a possible D gene (5 bases). The sample comprised memory CD4+ T cells from PBMCs. Subset described: CD45RA-negative fraction. The receptor's source is a man younger than 35 in good health. Some clones in this sample may be carry-over from other donors' samples. Here the CDR3 DNA reads TGCGCCAGCAGCTTGGAGGCGGGTGCCACAGATACGCAGTATTTT. This sequence encodes CASSLEAGATDTQYF.